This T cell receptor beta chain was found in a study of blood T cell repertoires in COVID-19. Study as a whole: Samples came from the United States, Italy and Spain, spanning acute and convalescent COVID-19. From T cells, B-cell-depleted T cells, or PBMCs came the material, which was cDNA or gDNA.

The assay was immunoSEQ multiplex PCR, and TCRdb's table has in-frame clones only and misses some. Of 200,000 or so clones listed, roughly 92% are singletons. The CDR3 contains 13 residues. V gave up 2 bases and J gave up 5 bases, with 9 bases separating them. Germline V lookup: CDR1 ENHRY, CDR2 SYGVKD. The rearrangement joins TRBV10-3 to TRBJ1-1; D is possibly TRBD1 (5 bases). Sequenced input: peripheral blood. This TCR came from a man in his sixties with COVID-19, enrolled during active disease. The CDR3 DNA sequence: TGTGCCATCAGTGAGATGACAGATACTGAAGCTTTCTTT. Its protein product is CAISEMTDTEAFF.